This T cell receptor beta chain was captured by sequencing in a study of CD8 T cells in ankylosing spondylitis. Whole-study results and caveats: Peripheral blood samples showed relatively rare disease-linked clones, and these clones were CD8+. Existing reports had already noted some motif variants in reactive arthritis synovial fluid and blood. Blood of patients with ankylosing spondylitis appeared to be characterized by a TCR beta motif of eight highly homologous variants.

V was pared by 2 bases and J by 9 bases, with 14 bases between. This CDR3 region has 15 residues. In germline, CDR1 is SGHTA, CDR2 FQGNSA. As the method for making TCR beta libraries, quantitative 5'-RACE with molecular barcodes was used. TCRdb re-analysed the 5' RACE reads in MiXCR, keeping a single row per CDR3 protein. The repertoire holds about 230,000 distinct CDR3 sequences, with 8% to 10% as singletons. This clonotype was seen more than once but under ten times. Antigen: not known. Sequencing was done on a sample of blood, either unsorted or a sorted T cell fraction (not recorded which). The chain uses TRBV7-2 and TRBJ1-6, with no clear D. This TCR was recovered from a female donor with ankylosing spondylitis or in good health (not recorded which). The CDR3 nucleotides are TGTGCCAGCAGCTTACGGCTGGCTTTAGGTTCACCCCTCCACTTT. It codes for CASSLRLALGSPLHF.